Following are 7 T cell receptor beta chains from one sample sequenced in a study of blood T cell repertoires in COVID-19. Here immunoSEQ multiplex PCR was the method, and the copy in TCRdb shows in-frame clones only, minus some. The sample has 74,000 or so clones, approximately 89% seen once. Sequenced material: peripheral blood. Source of these receptors: a human donor in a cohort sampled during active COVID-19.

V is TRBV5-4 and J is TRBJ1-1; 7 nucleotides agree with TRBD1. This CDR3 contains 14 residues. Germline V CDR1 and CDR2: SGHNT, YYREEE (reference sequence). The ends lost 1 base at V and 1 base at J; junction bases unmatched: 1. The DNA for the CDR3 is TGTGCCAGCAGCTTGCGACAGGGGAACACTGAAGCTTTCTTT. This sequence encodes CASSLRQGNTEAFF. Full variable domain (rest looked up from reference TRBV5-4 and TRBJ1-1): ETGVTQSPTHLIKTRGQQVTLRCSSQSGHNTVSWYQQALGQGPQFIFQYYREEENGRGNFPPRFSGLQFPNYSSELNVNALELDDSALYLCASSLRQGNTEAFFGQGTRLTVV.

The chain links TRBV11-3 to TRBJ1-1; weak D call: TRBD1 (6 bases). Germline V gene data show CDR1 as SGHNT and CDR2 as YENEEA. With 1 base removed from V and 5 bases from J, the gap between germline ends came to 17 bases. The CDR3 contains 16 residues. Here the CDR3 DNA reads TGTGCCAGCAGCTTAGTCCAGGGGCCCACCCAGACTGAAGCTTTCTTT. Translated: CASSLVQGPTQTEAFF.

This chain's CDR3 is CASSKQTSNQPQHF. In DNA, the CDR3 is TGTGCCAGCAGCAAACAGACAAGCAATCAGCCCCAGCATTTT. V usage is TRBV21-1 and J usage is TRBJ1-5; the table gives TRBD1 as D, unverified against the DNA. TRBV21-1 is a recognized pseudogene. There are 14 residues in the CDR3.

The chain is built from TRBV7-9 and TRBJ2-4; D is unresolved. This CDR3 has 15 amino acids. CDR1 is SEHNR, CDR2 FQNEAQ, per germline (reference sequence). Trimming removed 1 base at V and 2 bases at J, with 9 bases between. The CDR3 DNA is TGTGCCAGCAGCTTAGACCCCGGGTCCAAAAACATTCAGTACTTC. This translates into CASSLDPGSKNIQYF.

V is TRBV18 and J is TRBJ1-1, with 7 bases fitting TRBD1. The CDR3 is 16 amino acids. Trimming removed 3 bases from V and 1 base from J; junction bases left unmatched: 8. Germline V lookup: CDR1 KGHSH, CDR2 LQKENI. As DNA, the CDR3 is TGTGCCAGCTCACCCCAAAGCCGGGACAGGAACACTGAAGCTTTCTTT. Its protein is CASSPQSRDRNTEAFF.

The V gene is TRBV5-1, the J gene TRBJ1-2, with TRBD1 matching 7 bases. CDR1 and CDR2 (germline): SGHRS, YFSETQ. Germline trimming cut 1 base from V and 6 bases from J; bases unmatched to any gene: 6. The CDR3 is made up of 14 amino acids. CDR3 DNA: TGCGCCAGCAGCTTGAATCCTACAGGGGATGGCTACACCTTC. Translated, it gives CASSLNPTGDGYTF.

The chain employs TRBV18 and TRBJ1-3, with D possibly TRBD1 on 6 matching bases. CDR3 length: 14 residues. Trimming shortened V by 2 bases and J by 4 bases, and 9 bases separated the two germline ends. The germline CDR1 and CDR2 sequences are KGHSH and LQKENI. CDR3 amino acids: CASSPGGGGNTIYF. The CDR3 nucleotides read TGTGCCAGCTCACCAGGGGGCGGCGGAAACACCATATATTTT.